This TCR beta chain is drawn from a study of blood T cells in healthy people across ages. The sample holds many counts of this clonotype. The antigen remains unidentified. Study-wide results and limits: The percentage of naive T cells correlated strongly with TCR beta diversity. Unsorted PBMC input precluded a conclusive naive versus antigen-experienced comparison. When set beside aged donors, long-lived donors presented more naive CD4+ cells and higher diversity.

Trimming removed 1 base at V and 8 bases at J, with 11 bases between. Germline assignment: CDR1 LGHNA and CDR2 YNFKEQ. This CDR3 is built from 14 residues. Together with a sample-barcoded 5' primer, a J-beta primer mix was included in a second PCR lasting about 7 to 12 cycles. TCRdb ran MiXCR on the 5' RACE reads and lists one entry per CDR3 protein. Here the sample spans 980,000 or so distinct CDR3 sequences, about 48% being singletons. The chain employs TRBV4-2 and TRBJ1-4; D not resolved. The sequence was collected from a man aged 30-40 years in good health. The sequenced material came from blood. CDR3 sequence: CASSQAGREEKLFF. The CDR3 DNA follows: TGTGCCAGCAGCCAAGCGGGGAGGGAAGAAAAACTGTTTTTT.